This T cell receptor (beta chain) was recovered during a study of blood T cells in healthy people across ages. This clonotype was counted a few times. Its antigen is currently unknown. The authors ran a second PCR of roughly 6 to 12 cycles using a sample-barcoded 5' primer and a J-beta primer mix. Via MiXCR, TCRdb re-called the 5' RACE reads, giving one row per CDR3 protein. The data show 700,000 or so distinct CDR3 sequences, with 40% to 45% seen just once and about 30% held by the top ten. V gave up 5 bases and J gave up 10 bases; unmatched junction bases: 11. Per germline, CDR1 DFQATT and CDR2 SNEGSKA (reference sequence). The CDR3 has 13 amino acids. General study results and limits: Per million T cells, TCR beta diversity dropped roughly linearly as age increased. No conclusive comparison of naive versus antigen-experienced cells was possible with unsorted PBMCs.

The sequencing input was blood. The chain employs TRBV20-1 and TRBJ2-1; 7 bases line up with TRBD2. This clonotype was sampled from a man aged 80 or over in good health. The CDR3 nucleotides read TGCAGTGCTCCCCTCCGGACTAGTGGGGAGCAGTTCTTC. This encodes CSAPLRTSGEQFF.